This TCR beta chain was sequenced for a study of blood T cell repertoires in COVID-19. The trim removed 5 bases at V and 0 bases at J, leaving 8 bases unmatched. The CDR3 is made up of 16 amino acids. Germline CDR1 reads MNHEY; CDR2 reads SMNVEV (reference sequence). Assay used: immunoSEQ multiplex PCR; TCRdb lists only in-frame clones, some missing. The sample has around 210,000 clones, approximately 80% seen once. Sequenced sample: peripheral blood. The sequence was collected from a human donor in a cohort sampled during active COVID-19. The chain combines TRBV27 with TRBJ2-7; 9 bases are a match to TRBD2. Written as DNA, the CDR3 is TGTGCCAGCAGTACCCGTCTAGCGGGGAACTCCTACGAGCAGTACTTC. Protein: CASSTRLAGNSYEQYF.